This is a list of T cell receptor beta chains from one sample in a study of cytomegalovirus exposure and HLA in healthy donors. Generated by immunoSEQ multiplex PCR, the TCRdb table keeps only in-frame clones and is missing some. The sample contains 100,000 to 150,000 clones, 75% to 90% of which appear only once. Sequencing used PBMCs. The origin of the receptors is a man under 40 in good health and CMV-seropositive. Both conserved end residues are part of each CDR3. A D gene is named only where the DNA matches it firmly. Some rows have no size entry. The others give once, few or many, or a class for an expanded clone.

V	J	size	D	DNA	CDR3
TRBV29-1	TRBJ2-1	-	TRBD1	TGCAGCGTTGAAGATCTGGCCCGACAGGGGGCGAGGAATGAGCAGTTCTTC	CSVEDLARQGARNEQFF
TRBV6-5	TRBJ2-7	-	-	TGTGCCAGCAGTTACTCAGGGGTTTACGAGCAGTACTTC	CASSYSGVYEQYF
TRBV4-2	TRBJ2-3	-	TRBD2	TGTGCCAGCAGCCAAGCCCCAAGCGGGGGGCGCACAGATACGCAGTATTTT	CASSQAPSGGRTDTQYF
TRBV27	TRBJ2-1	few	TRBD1	TGTGCCAGCACCTCGTTAGGGGGCAGCTCCTACAATGAGCAGTTCTTC	CASTSLGGSSYNEQFF
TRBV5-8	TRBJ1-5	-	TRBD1	TGTGCCAGCTCTTACCACAGGGGCAGCAATCAGCCCCAGCATTTT	CASSYHRGSNQPQHF
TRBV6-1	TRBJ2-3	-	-	TGTGCCAGCAGTGAACAGAGGGCGGGCACAGATACGCAGTATTTT	CASSEQRAGTDTQYF
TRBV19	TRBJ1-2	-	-	TGTGCCAGTTCCGACGAGGGTCCGAGACGCTATGGCTACACCTTC	CASSDEGPRRYGYTF
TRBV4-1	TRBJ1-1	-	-	TGCGCCAGCAGCCAAGTAAAACAGGGGAACACTGAAGCTTTCTTT	CASSQVKQGNTEAFF
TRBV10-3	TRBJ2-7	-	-	TGTGCCTCCCAGGGCAATTTCTACGAGCAGTACTTC	CASQGNFYEQYF
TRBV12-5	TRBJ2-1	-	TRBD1	TGTGCTAGTGGTTGGACAGGGACTGAGCAGTTCTTC	CASGWTGTEQFF
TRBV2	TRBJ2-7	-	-	TGTGCCAGCAGTGCTACCTACGAGCAGTACTTC	CASSATYEQYF
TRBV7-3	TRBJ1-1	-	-	TGTGCCAGCAGCTTAAAACAGGGCACTGAAGCTTTCTTT	CASSLKQGTEAFF
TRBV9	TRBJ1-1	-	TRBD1	TGTGCCAGCAGTGTGGGGGACAGAAACACTGAAGCTTTCTTT	CASSVGDRNTEAFF
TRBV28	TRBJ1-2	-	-	TGTGCCAGCAGCCTCCGAGGGCCCTATGGCTACACCTTC	CASSLRGPYGYTF
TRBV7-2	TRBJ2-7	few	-	TGTGCCAGCAGTCCTTCCCGAGCCTTTACCTACGAGCAGTACTTC	CASSPSRAFTYEQYF
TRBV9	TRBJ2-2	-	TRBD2	TGTGCCAGCAGCGTAGGAGAAGCGGGGGGGCGGATCACCGGGGAGCTGTTTTTT	CASSVGEAGGRITGELFF
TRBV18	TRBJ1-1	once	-	TGTGCCAGCTCACGCCAAGAGGGGGGCCGGGGGGAAACTGAAGCTTTCTTT	CASSRQEGGRGETEAFF
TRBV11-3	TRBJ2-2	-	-	TGTGCCAGCAGCCCTAGAGGTGACCCCACGAACACCGGGGAGCTGTTTTTT	CASSPRGDPTNTGELFF
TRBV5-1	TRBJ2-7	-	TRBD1	TGCGCCAGCAGCCAAACAGGGGGCTTCTACGAGCAGTACTTC	CASSQTGGFYEQYF
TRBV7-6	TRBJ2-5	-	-	TGTGCCAGCAGCTCAGATGGGGGGTGCGTGGAGACCCAGTACTTC	CASSSDGGCVETQYF
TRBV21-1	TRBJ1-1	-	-	TGTGCCAGCGATAGCCTTCGGGGGGGCACTGAAGCTTTCTTT	CASDSLRGGTEAFF
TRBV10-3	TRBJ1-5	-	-	TGTGCCATCCGGGGATTTAGCAATCAGCCCCAGCATTTT	CAIRGFSNQPQHF
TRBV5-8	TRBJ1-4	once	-	TGTGCCAGCAGCCGCGGACAGTCTGCAACTAATGAAAAACTGTTTTTT	CASSRGQSATNEKLFF
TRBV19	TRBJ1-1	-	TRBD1	TGTGCCAGTAGTAGGGGACAGGGATACACTGAAGCTTTCTTT	CASSRGQGYTEAFF
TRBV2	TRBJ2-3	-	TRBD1	TGTGCCAGCAGTGTTGGACAGGGGTCCACAGATACGCAGTATTTT	CASSVGQGSTDTQYF
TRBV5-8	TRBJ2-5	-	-	TGTGCCAGCAGCCACCTCGGTCGGGTAGCCGGGGAGACCCAGTACTTC	CASSHLGRVAGETQYF
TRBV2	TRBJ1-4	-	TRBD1	TGTGCCAGCAGACCAAGGACAGGGCCAGATGAAAAACTGTTTTTT	CASRPRTGPDEKLFF
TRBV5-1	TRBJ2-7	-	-	TGCGCCAGCAGCTTTCTAGAGGGGGGGAGCTCCTACGAGCAGTACTTC	CASSFLEGGSSYEQYF
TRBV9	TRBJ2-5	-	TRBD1	TGTGCCAGCACCCCTGGACAGGGGAATGGGGAGACCCAGTACTTC	CASTPGQGNGETQYF
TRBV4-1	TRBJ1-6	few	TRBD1	TGCGCCAGCAGCCAAGAAGATCCTAGATTCGGGACAGGTAATTCACCCCTCCACTTT	CASSQEDPRFGTGNSPLHF
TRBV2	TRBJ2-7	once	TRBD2	TGTGCCAGCAGTGAGGTGCGGGGGTCCATTTACGAGCAGTACTTC	CASSEVRGSIYEQYF
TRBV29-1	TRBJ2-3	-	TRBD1	TGCAGCGTTGAAGTCGCGACAGGGGGCACAGATACGCAGTATTTT	CSVEVATGGTDTQYF
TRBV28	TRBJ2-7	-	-	TGTGCCAGCAGTTCCCCGAGGACAGCGACCAGAATAAGCTCCTACGAGCAGTACTTC	CASSSPRTATRISSYEQYF
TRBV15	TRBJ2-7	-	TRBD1	TGTGCCACCAGCACGACAGGGCTCAAGCAGTACTTC	CATSTTGLKQYF
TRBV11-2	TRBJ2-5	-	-	TGTGCCAGCAGCTTAGATATGGGACTTCAAGAGACCCAGTACTTC	CASSLDMGLQETQYF
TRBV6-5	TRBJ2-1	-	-	TGTGCCAGCACCTCCACCGGGACAACCGACGATGAGCAGTTCTTC	CASTSTGTTDDEQFF
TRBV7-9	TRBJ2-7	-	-	TGTTCCAGCAGCTTGACAGAGCCCCATAAGCAGTACTTC	CSSSLTEPHKQYF
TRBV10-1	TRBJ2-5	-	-	TGCGCCAGCAGTGATCCGGGGGAAGGGGAGACCCAGTACTTC	CASSDPGEGETQYF
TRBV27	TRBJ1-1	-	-	TGTGCCAGCAGTTTACGGGGGGTGGGCACTGAAGCTTTCTTT	CASSLRGVGTEAFF
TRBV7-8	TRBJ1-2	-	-	TGTGCCAGCAGCCCAGATCGGGTAAAGGGGTATGGCTACACCTTC	CASSPDRVKGYGYTF
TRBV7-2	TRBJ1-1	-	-	TGTGCCAGCAGCTTCAGCGACGACAGGTGGGACACTGAAGCTTTCTTT	CASSFSDDRWDTEAFF
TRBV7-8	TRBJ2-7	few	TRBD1	TGTGCCAGCAGCTGGGAACAGGGGAAGTCCTACGAGCAGTACTTC	CASSWEQGKSYEQYF
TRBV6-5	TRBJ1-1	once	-	TGTGCCAGCAGTGGGGGGGCTGAAGCTTTCTTT	CASSGGAEAFF
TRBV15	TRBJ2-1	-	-	TGTGCCACCAGCAGATTACTCTCGAGAGCCTACAATGAGCAGTTCTTC	CATSRLLSRAYNEQFF
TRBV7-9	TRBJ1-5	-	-	TGTGCCAGCAGCCAGGAAGGAGGGTCCCAGCATTTT	CASSQEGGSQHF
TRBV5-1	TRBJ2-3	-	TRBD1	TGCGCCAGCTCCGGACAGGCTAGCACAGATACGCAGTATTTT	CASSGQASTDTQYF
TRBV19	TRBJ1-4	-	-	TGTGCCAGTAGTCCCCGACTGTCCTTAATGGAAAAACTGTTTTTT	CASSPRLSLMEKLFF
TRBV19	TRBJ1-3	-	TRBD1	TGTGCCAGTAGTATCCAGGGGGCGCTTGGAAACACCATATATTTT	CASSIQGALGNTIYF
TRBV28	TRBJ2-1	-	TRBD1	TGTGCCAGCAGTGCGGACAGGGGGAATGAGCAGTTCTTC	CASSADRGNEQFF
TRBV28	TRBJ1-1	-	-	TGTGCCAGCAGCAACGTGGGGGCGCGGAGACATGAAGCTTTCTTT	CASSNVGARRHEAFF
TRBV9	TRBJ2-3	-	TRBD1	TGTGCCAGCAGCGGATCCGGGACAGGAACAGATACGCAGTATTTT	CASSGSGTGTDTQYF
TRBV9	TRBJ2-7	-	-	TGTGCCAGCAGCGTAGAGGGGGCCGCGGGGTACGAGCAGTACTTC	CASSVEGAAGYEQYF
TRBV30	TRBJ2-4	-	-	TGTGCCTGGAGTGTTCCTTCACTAGCCAAAAACATTCAGTACTTC	CAWSVPSLAKNIQYF